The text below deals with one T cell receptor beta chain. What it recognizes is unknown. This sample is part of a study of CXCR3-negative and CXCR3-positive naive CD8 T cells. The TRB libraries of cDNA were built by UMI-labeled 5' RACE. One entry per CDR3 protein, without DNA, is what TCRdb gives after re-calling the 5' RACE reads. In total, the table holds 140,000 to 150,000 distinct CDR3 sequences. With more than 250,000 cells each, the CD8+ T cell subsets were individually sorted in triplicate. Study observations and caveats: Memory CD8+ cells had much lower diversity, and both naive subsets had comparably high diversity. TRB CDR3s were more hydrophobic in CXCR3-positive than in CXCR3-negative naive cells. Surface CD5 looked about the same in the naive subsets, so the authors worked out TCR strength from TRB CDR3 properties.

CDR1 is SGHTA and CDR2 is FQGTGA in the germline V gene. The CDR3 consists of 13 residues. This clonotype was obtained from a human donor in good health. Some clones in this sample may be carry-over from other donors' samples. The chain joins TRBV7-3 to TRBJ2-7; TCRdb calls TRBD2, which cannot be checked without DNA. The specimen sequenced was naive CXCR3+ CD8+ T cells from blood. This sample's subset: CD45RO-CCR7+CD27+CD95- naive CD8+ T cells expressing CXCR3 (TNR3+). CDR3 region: CASSLGTSGSLYF. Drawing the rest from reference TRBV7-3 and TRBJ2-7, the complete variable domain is GAGVSQTPSNKVTEKGKYVELRCDPISGHTALYWYRQSLGQGPEFLIYFQGTGAADDSGLPNDRFFAVRPEGSVSTLKIQRTERGDSAVYLCASSLGTSGSLYFGPGTRLTVT.